Below, 31 T cell receptor beta chains from the same sample are listed, as sequenced in a study of shared clonotypes between healthy human individuals. The repertoire was sequenced with immunoSEQ multiplex PCR; TCRdb's copy has only in-frame clones and lacks some. The table shows approximately 500,000 clones, with around 73% occurring only once. Sequenced material: PBMCs. Receptor source: a woman between 35 and 50 years old in good health. Some clones in this sample may be carry-over from other donors' samples.

The J gene is TRBJ1-1, the V gene TRBV4-1; D gene uncertain. Germline V gene sequence: CDR1 MGHRA, CDR2 YSYEKL. The length of the CDR3 is 15 residues. V gave up 0 bases and J gave up 3 bases, with 11 bases separating them. DNA of the CDR3: TGCGCCAGCAGCCAAGACCCTTCACGGGACACTGAAGCTTTCTTT. It translates to CASSQDPSRDTEAFF.

A few counts support this clone. This sequence joins TRBV25-1 and TRBJ2-1, with TRBD2 matching over 7 bases. CDR1 and CDR2 (germline): MGHDK, SYGVNS. The CDR3 is 15 residues long. After removal of 3 bases from V and 8 bases from J, the junction contained 10 bases not matched to a gene. The CDR3 reads CASSEGRERVDEQFF. CDR3 bases: TGTGCCAGCAGTGAGGGGCGGGAGAGAGTAGATGAGCAGTTCTTC.

This clone was picked up many times. This chain joins TRBV7-9 and TRBJ2-7; D remains ambiguous. Germline CDR1 SEHNR, CDR2 FQNEAQ (reference sequence). This CDR3 region has 13 residues. With 3 bases removed from V and 4 bases from J, the gap between germline ends came to 10 bases. The CDR3 region is CASSLPLGYEQYF. CDR3 DNA sequence: TGTGCCAGCAGCTTGCCTTTGGGATACGAGCAGTACTTC.

The chain couples TRBV11-2 to TRBJ2-1; D not certain. The CDR3 is 14 residues long. Germline assignment: CDR1 SGHAT and CDR2 FQNNGV. V was trimmed by 5 bases and J by 3 bases, leaving 11 bases between them. The CDR3, as DNA: TGTGCCAGCAGCCCCTGGGGTGGCTACAATGAGCAGTTCTTC. It specifies CASSPWGGYNEQFF.

This chain connects TRBV11-3 to TRBJ2-3; D is unresolved. The CDR3 sequence is 15 residues long. V was clipped by 1 base and J by 0 bases, with 8 bases between them. CDR1 is SGHNT and CDR2 is YENEEA in the germline V gene. The CDR3 sequence is CASSLVLPSTDTQYF. The DNA for the CDR3 is TGTGCCAGCAGCTTAGTTCTCCCGAGCACAGATACGCAGTATTTT. The whole variable domain, filled in from reference TRBV11-3 and TRBJ2-3, reads EAGVVQSPRYKIIEKKQPVAFWCNPISGHNTLYWYLQNLGQGPELLIRYENEEAVDDSQLPKDRFSAERLKGVDSTLKIQPAELGDSAVYLCASSLVLPSTDTQYFGPGTRLTVL.

The gene calls are TRBV4-2 and TRBJ2-7, with D perhaps matching TRBD1 (5 bases). This CDR3 comprises 15 residues. Germline V CDR1 and CDR2: LGHNA, YNFKEQ. V shed 1 base and J shed 1 base, with 11 bases lying between them. CDR3 residues: CASSQVFAGSYEQYF. CDR3 nucleotide sequence: TGTGCCAGCAGCCAAGTCTTCGCAGGGTCCTACGAGCAGTACTTC.

This clone was detected once. The chain joins TRBV28 to TRBJ1-5; 7 bases map to TRBD1. Germline-derived CDR1 and CDR2 are MDHEN and SYDVKM. J gave up 2 bases and V 6 bases, and 4 bases lay outside the gene matches. The CDR3 extends over 14 amino acids. The CDR3 is CASSRQGGNQPQHF. CDR3 bases: TGTGCCAGCAGCCGACAGGGAGGCAATCAGCCCCAGCATTTT.

This clone occurred a few times. The chain joins TRBV9 to TRBJ2-1, with 7 bases matching TRBD2. Germline CDR1 is SGDLS and CDR2 is YYNGEE. V lost 0 bases to trimming and J lost 4 bases; unmatched junction nucleotides: 4. The CDR3 extends over 15 amino acids. CDR3 residues: CASSVAPGGYNEQFF. The DNA for the CDR3 is TGTGCCAGCAGCGTAGCTCCGGGGGGATACAATGAGCAGTTCTTC.

J is TRBJ2-5 and V is TRBV6-5, with D maybe TRBD1 (6 bases). The V end lost 4 bases, the J end lost 1 base, and 13 bases lay between the germline ends. The germline gives CDR1 MNHEY, CDR2 SVGAGI. The CDR3 loop spans 15 amino acids. The DNA of the CDR3 is TGTGCCAGCAGTTTAACGGGGACACTCCAAGAGACCCAGTACTTC. Encoded protein: CASSLTGTLQETQYF.

This rearrangement joins TRBV9 to TRBJ2-7, with 10 bases identical to TRBD1. The length of the CDR3 is 14 residues. V lost 4 bases, J lost 4 bases, and 5 bases stayed unmatched. Germline CDR1 SGDLS, CDR2 YYNGEE. CDR3 nucleotides: TGTGCCAGCAGCTCGACAGGGGGCTTTTACGAGCAGTACTTC. The encoded protein is CASSSTGGFYEQYF.

In its sample, this clone was seen once. The gene calls are TRBV5-5 and TRBJ2-3, with TRBD2 matching over 8 bases. This CDR3 has 16 amino acids. V was pared by 4 bases and J by 1 base, with 8 bases of the junction left unmatched. Per germline, CDR1 SGHKS and CDR2 YYEKEE (reference sequence). This CDR3 reads CASSHSPLAGTDTQYF. The DNA for the CDR3 is TGTGCCAGCAGCCACTCCCCACTAGCGGGCACAGATACGCAGTATTTT.

The chain carries TRBV5-1 and TRBJ1-3, with 10 nucleotides matching TRBD1. The V gene end was trimmed by 7 bases and the J gene end by 4 bases; junction bases not matched to a gene: 5. The CDR3 runs to 14 residues. CDR1 SGHRS and CDR2 YFSETQ come from the germline V gene. The DNA for the CDR3 is TGCGCCAGCGGGACAGGGGATGGCGGAAACACCATATATTTT. Protein: CASGTGDGGNTIYF.

The rearrangement uses TRBV7-2 and TRBJ2-7; TRBD2 aligns across 13 bases. Germline V gives CDR1 SGHTA, CDR2 FQGNSA. The CDR3 runs to 17 residues. The J segment lost 6 bases and the V segment lost 2 bases, leaving 10 bases of the junction unmatched. CDR3 DNA: TGTGCCAGCAGCTTATCGACTAGCGGGAGGTTGGGAGGCGAGCAGTACTTC. It specifies CASSLSTSGRLGGEQYF. The complete variable domain, with remaining parts taken from reference TRBV7-2 and TRBJ2-7, reads GAGVSQSPSNKVTEKGKDVELRCDPISGHTALYWYRQSLGQGLEFLIYFQGNSAPDKSGLPSDRFSAERTGGSVSTLTIQRTQQEDSAVYLCASSLSTSGRLGGEQYFGPGTRLTVT.

V usage is TRBV18 and J usage is TRBJ2-5, with D possibly matching TRBD1 (5 bases). CDR3 length: 14 residues. Germline V lookup: CDR1 KGHSH, CDR2 LQKENI. The V and J ends lost 6 bases and 1 base respectively, with 12 bases between them. CDR3 bases: TGTGCCAGCTCTCCAGGGTTTAGCCAAGAGACCCAGTACTTC. Residues: CASSPGFSQETQYF.

This clone was recorded only once. The J gene is TRBJ1-5, the V gene TRBV19, with D possibly matching TRBD1 (5 bases). This CDR3 region has 17 residues. V was cut by 5 bases and J by 0 bases, with 17 bases left in between. Germline V lookup: CDR1 LNHDA, CDR2 SQIVND (reference sequence). The CDR3 spells CASSWGVGAYSNQPQHF. The CDR3 DNA is TGTGCCAGTAGTTGGGGGGTCGGGGCCTATAGCAATCAGCCCCAGCATTTT.

V usage is TRBV7-9 and J usage is TRBJ2-7; D is possibly TRBD2 (5 bases). Germline V gives CDR1 SEHNR, CDR2 FQNEAQ (reference sequence). Trimming took 11 bases from V and 1 from J, leaving 15 bases between them. The CDR3 is 13 residues long. The DNA for the CDR3 is TGTGCCGCCGGGGTCTTCTCTTCCTACGAGCAGTACTTC. Translation gives CAAGVFSSYEQYF. The variable domain in full, completed from reference TRBV7-9 and TRBJ2-7, reads DTGVSQNPRHKITKRGQNVTFRCDPISEHNRLYWYRQTLGQGPEFLTYFQNEAQLEKSRLLSDRFSAERPKGSFSTLEIQRTEQGDSAMYLCAAGVFSSYEQYFGPGTRLTVT.

This chain uses TRBV18 with TRBJ2-5, with 9 positions matching TRBD1. The length of the CDR3 is 17 residues. Germline V gives CDR1 KGHSH, CDR2 LQKENI. J lost 4 bases, V lost 0 bases, and 9 bases had no gene match. The CDR3 DNA sequence: TGTGCCAGCTCACCACCGGGGACAGGGATTGGGCGAGAGACCCAGTACTTC. It specifies CASSPPGTGIGRETQYF.

This chain uses TRBV7-9 with TRBJ2-3; no reliable D call. There are 15 residues in the CDR3. The germline V gene has CDR1 SEHNR and CDR2 FQNEAQ (reference sequence). Trimming removed 3 bases from V and 0 bases from J, with 10 bases in between. The CDR3 DNA is TGTGCCAGCAGCTTTTTGGCAGAAAGCACAGATACGCAGTATTTT. Amino acids: CASSFLAESTDTQYF.

This clone was counted only a few times. As DNA, the CDR3 is TGTGCCAGCAGCTTAACAAGGGACGCTGAAGCTTTCTTT. Amino acids: CASSLTRDAEAFF. The chain has TRBV5-4 and TRBJ1-1; TRBD1 is a possible D gene (5 bases). The V end lost 2 bases, the J end lost 6 bases, and 11 bases lay between the germline ends. The CDR3 extends over 13 amino acids. The germline gives CDR1 SGHNT, CDR2 YYREEE (reference sequence). Filled out from reference TRBV5-4 and TRBJ1-1, the complete variable domain reads ETGVTQSPTHLIKTRGQQVTLRCSSQSGHNTVSWYQQALGQGPQFIFQYYREEENGRGNFPPRFSGLQFPNYSSELNVNALELDDSALYLCASSLTRDAEAFFGQGTRLTVV.

J is TRBJ2-7 and V is TRBV5-1; D unresolved. The CDR3 is made up of 12 amino acids. V lost 3 bases and J lost 5, with 9 bases in between. Germline V gene sequence: CDR1 SGHRS, CDR2 YFSETQ. The chain's CDR3 is CASSSSRHEQYF. CDR3 DNA sequence: TGCGCCAGCAGCTCGTCTAGACACGAGCAGTACTTC.

The rearrangement joins TRBV4-3 to TRBJ1-4; maybe TRBD1 (6 bases). V was shortened by 0 bases and J by 8 bases, with 10 bases between the two germline ends. This CDR3 is 14 amino acids long. The germline CDR1 and CDR2 sequences are LGHNA and YSLEER. CDR3 sequence reads: CASSQDRGGEKLFF. CDR3 coding DNA: TGCGCCAGCAGCCAAGACAGGGGTGGCGAAAAACTGTTTTTT.

The chain uses TRBV7-3 and TRBJ2-1; D perhaps matches TRBD1 (5 bases). Per the germline V gene, CDR1 is SGHTA and CDR2 is FQGTGA. CDR3 length: 15 residues. V shed 5 bases and J shed 9 bases, with 20 bases lying between them. DNA of the CDR3: TGTGCCAGCAGCCCCGGACAAAACATATGGAGTGAGCAGTTCTTC. It encodes CASSPGQNIWSEQFF.

The chain joins TRBV9 to TRBJ2-5, with no clear D. Germline V CDR1 and CDR2: SGDLS, YYNGEE. This CDR3 has 15 amino acids. Trimming removed 4 bases at V and 1 base at J, with 14 bases between. The DNA for the CDR3 is TGTGCCAGCAGCCCCTCCGCGCAGATCCAAGAGACCCAGTACTTC. Its translation: CASSPSAQIQETQYF.

In DNA form, the CDR3 reads TGTGCCAGCAGCTTAGCCCAAGGTAGCGGGGGAACCTACGAGCAGTACTTC. It translates to CASSLAQGSGGTYEQYF. The chain is built from TRBV7-9 and TRBJ2-7, with 9 positions matching TRBD2. The germline gives CDR1 SEHNR, CDR2 FQNEAQ (reference sequence). The CDR3 runs 17 residues. The V and J ends lost 0 bases and 2 bases, in that order; junction bases with no gene match: 8.

Regarding this clone: The sample contains more than one DNA sequence encoding this CDR3. This chain links TRBV7-2 with TRBJ2-7; 11 positions match TRBD2. The CDR3 contains 17 residues. Germline V CDR1 and CDR2: SGHTA, FQGNSA. After removal of 0 bases from V and 3 bases from J, the junction contained 7 bases not matched to a gene. CDR3 DNA: TGTGCCAGCAGCTTAGCGGGAACTAGCGGGAGTATCTACGAGCAGTACTTC. This gives the protein CASSLAGTSGSIYEQYF.

This clone was observed a handful of times. The sample contains more than one DNA sequence encoding this CDR3. This chain connects TRBV2 to TRBJ2-1; TRBD2 agrees at 8 bases. The CDR3 sequence is 15 residues long. Trimming at V came to 3 bases and at J to 0 bases, leaving 1 base not matched to a gene. Germline V CDR1 and CDR2: SNHLY, FYNNEI. The chain's CDR3 is CASSEREVSYNEQFF. The CDR3 DNA reads TGTGCCAGCAGTGAGCGGGAGGTCTCCTACAATGAGCAGTTCTTC.

V usage is TRBV10-3 and J usage is TRBJ1-1; 7 bases match TRBD1. There are 12 residues in the CDR3. Germline loops: CDR1 ENHRY, CDR2 SYGVKD. J lost 6 bases, V lost 6 bases, and 4 bases had no gene match. CDR3 sequence reads: CAIRAGQSEAFF. CDR3 coding DNA: TGTGCCATCAGGGCGGGACAGTCTGAAGCTTTCTTT.

The chain joins TRBV15 to TRBJ1-5; D is unclear. The length of the CDR3 is 13 residues. Germline CDR1 reads LNHNV; CDR2 reads YYDKDF (reference sequence). V lost 4 bases and J 5 bases, leaving 9 bases between the germline ends. In nucleotides, the CDR3 is TGTGCCACCAGCATCCAGCTAGATCAGCCCCAGCATTTT. Residues: CATSIQLDQPQHF.

The chain employs TRBV30 and TRBJ2-2, with TRBD2 identical over 13 bases. The CDR3 is 20 amino acids. Unmatched junction bases numbered 12, after V lost 2 bases and J lost 0 bases. Germline V CDR1 and CDR2: GTSNPN, SVGIG (reference sequence). The CDR3 protein is CAWSSPPGTSGTTNTGELFF. The CDR3 DNA reads TGTGCCTGGAGTTCACCGCCCGGGACTAGCGGGACAACGAACACCGGGGAGCTGTTTTTT.

The rearrangement links TRBV19 to TRBJ2-7; D is possibly TRBD2 (6 bases). V gave up 6 bases and J gave up 3 bases, with 12 bases separating them. This CDR3 contains 13 residues. Germline CDR1 reads LNHDA; CDR2 reads SQIVND (reference sequence). The CDR3 sequence is CASSETSRYEQYF. Here the CDR3 DNA reads TGTGCCAGTAGCGAGACTAGTCGCTACGAGCAGTACTTC.

The table lists this clone with a count of one. This chain connects TRBV19 to TRBJ2-1, with TRBD2 matching 7 bases. The germline CDR1 and CDR2 sequences are LNHDA and SQIVND (reference sequence). V was pared by 6 bases and J by 1 base, with 6 bases of the junction left unmatched. The CDR3 has 15 amino acids. The CDR3 DNA follows: TGTGCCAGTAGGGAGGGAGGGCCATCCTACAATGAGCAGTTCTTC. This sequence encodes CASREGGPSYNEQFF.